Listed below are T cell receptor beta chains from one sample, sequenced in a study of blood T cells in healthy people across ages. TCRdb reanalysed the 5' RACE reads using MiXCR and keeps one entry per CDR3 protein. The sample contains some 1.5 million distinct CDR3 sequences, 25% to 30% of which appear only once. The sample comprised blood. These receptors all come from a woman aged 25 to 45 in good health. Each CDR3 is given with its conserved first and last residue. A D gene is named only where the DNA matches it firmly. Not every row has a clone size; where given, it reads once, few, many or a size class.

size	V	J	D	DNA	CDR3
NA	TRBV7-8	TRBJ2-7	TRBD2	TGTGCCAGCAGCCCCGGGACTAGCGGGAACGGGCAGTACTTC	CASSPGTSGNGQYF
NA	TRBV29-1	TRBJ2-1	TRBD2	TGCAGCGTTGATTTAGGCGGGGGTTCCTACAATGAGCAGTTCTTC	CSVDLGGGSYNEQFF
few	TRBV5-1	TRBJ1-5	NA	TGCGCCAGCAGCTTGGCCGGGCAGAATAATCAGCCCCAGCATTTT	CASSLAGQNNQPQHF
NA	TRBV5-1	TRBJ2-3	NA	TGCGCCAGCAGCTCGACGACAGGCAGGAATACGCAGTATTTT	CASSSTTGRNTQYF
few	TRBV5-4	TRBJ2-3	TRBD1	TGTGCCAGCAGCTTGGGGCCCGGGACAGTGGATACGCAGTATTTT	CASSLGPGTVDTQYF
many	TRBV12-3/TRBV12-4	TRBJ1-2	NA	TGTGCCAGCAGTTTAGGGCGGGGAGGCTACACCTTC	CASSLGRGGYTF
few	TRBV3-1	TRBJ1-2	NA	TGTGCCAGCAGCCAAGATTGGGGGGTTAACTATGGCTACACCTTC	CASSQDWGVNYGYTF
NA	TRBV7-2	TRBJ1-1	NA	TGTGCCAGCAGCCCCCCTGAAAACAGGGCGACTGAAGCTTTCTTT	CASSPPENRATEAFF
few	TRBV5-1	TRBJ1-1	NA	TGCGCCAGCAGCTTGGATGCCGGGGCAGGTACTGAAGCTTTCTTT	CASSLDAGAGTEAFF
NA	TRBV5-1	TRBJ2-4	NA	TGCGCCAGCAGCGGCGAGGGACATCCTGGCGACATTCAGTACTTC	CASSGEGHPGDIQYF
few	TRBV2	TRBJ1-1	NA	TGTGCCAGCAGAACGGGTGAGACTGAAGCTTTCTTT	CASRTGETEAFF
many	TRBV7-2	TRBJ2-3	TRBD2	TGTGCCAGCAGCTCCACCCAGGGCGGGGGGGCAGATACGCAGTATTTT	CASSSTQGGGADTQYF
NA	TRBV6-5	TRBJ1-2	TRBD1	TGTGCCAGCAGCCTATCCGGGACAGGAAATAATGGCTACACCTTC	CASSLSGTGNNGYTF
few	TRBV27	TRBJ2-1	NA	TGTGCCAGCAGTTTTCGAGCGGAGTGGGGGTACAATGAGCAGTTCTTC	CASSFRAEWGYNEQFF
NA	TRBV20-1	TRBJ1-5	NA	TGCAGTGCCAGGGATGTGGACGGGAAGGGGGAGGGCAATCAGCCCCAGCATTTT	CSARDVDGKGEGNQPQHF
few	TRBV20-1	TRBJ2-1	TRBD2	TGCAGTGCTAGAGGACTAGCGGGGGGGGGTGAGCAGTTCTTC	CSARGLAGGGEQFF